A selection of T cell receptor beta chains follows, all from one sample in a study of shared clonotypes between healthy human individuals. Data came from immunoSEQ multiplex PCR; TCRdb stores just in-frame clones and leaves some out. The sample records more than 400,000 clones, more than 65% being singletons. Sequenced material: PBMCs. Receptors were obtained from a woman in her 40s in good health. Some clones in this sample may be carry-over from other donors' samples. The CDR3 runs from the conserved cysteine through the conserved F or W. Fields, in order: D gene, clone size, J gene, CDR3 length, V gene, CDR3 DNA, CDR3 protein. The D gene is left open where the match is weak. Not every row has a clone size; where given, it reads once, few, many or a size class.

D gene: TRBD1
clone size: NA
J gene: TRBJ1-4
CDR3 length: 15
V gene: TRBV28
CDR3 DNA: TGTGCCAGCAGTTTATTGGGACAGGGGGAAGAAAAACTGTTTTTT
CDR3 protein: CASSLLGQGEEKLFF

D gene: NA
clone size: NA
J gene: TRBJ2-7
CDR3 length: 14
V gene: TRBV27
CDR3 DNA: TGTGCCAGCAGTTCACACACAGGGTACTACGAGCAGTACTTC
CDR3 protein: CASSSHTGYYEQYF

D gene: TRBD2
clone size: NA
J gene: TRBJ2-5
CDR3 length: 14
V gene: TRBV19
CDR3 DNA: TGTGCCAGTAGTGAGGGACTAGCGCCAGAGACCCAGTACTTC
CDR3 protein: CASSEGLAPETQYF

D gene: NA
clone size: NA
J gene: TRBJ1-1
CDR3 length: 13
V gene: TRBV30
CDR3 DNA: TGTGCCTGGAGTAGCGCCTTGAACACTGAAGCTTTCTTT
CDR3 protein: CAWSSALNTEAFF

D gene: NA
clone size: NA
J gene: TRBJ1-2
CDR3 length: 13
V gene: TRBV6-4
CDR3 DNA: TGTGCCAGCATGAGACAGCTTGGCTATGGCTACACCTTC
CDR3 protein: CASMRQLGYGYTF

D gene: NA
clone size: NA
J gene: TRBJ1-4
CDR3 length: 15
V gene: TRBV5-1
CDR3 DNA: TGCGCCAGCAGCTTGGCCCCCGGCCAAGGTGAAAAACTGTTTTTT
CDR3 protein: CASSLAPGQGEKLFF

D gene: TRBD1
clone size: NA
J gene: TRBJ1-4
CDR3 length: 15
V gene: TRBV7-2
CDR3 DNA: TGTGCCAGCAGCAGACAGGGACAGGGGGGTGAAAAACTGTTTTTT
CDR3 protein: CASSRQGQGGEKLFF

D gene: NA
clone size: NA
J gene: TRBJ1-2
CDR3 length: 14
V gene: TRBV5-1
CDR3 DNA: TGCGCCAGCAGCTTGCGGGGGGGAGACTATGGCTACACCTTC
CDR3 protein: CASSLRGGDYGYTF

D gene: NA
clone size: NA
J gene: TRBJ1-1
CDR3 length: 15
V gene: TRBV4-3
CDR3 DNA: TGCGCCAGTAGCCTAACCTGGACCGGAGGTACTGAAGCTTTCTTT
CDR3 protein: CASSLTWTGGTEAFF

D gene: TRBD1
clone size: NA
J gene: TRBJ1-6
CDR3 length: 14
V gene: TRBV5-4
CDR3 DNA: TGTGCCAGCAGCTTAGGACAGGGGTCCTCACCCCTCCACTTT
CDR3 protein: CASSLGQGSSPLHF

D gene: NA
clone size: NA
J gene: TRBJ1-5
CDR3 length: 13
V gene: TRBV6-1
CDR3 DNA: TGTGCCAGCAGAATTTATAGCAATCAGCCCCAGCATTTT
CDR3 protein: CASRIYSNQPQHF

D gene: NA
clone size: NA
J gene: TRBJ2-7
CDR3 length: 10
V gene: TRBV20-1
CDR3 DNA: TGCAGTGCTAGAGCCCGCGAGCAGTACTTC
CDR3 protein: CSARAREQYF

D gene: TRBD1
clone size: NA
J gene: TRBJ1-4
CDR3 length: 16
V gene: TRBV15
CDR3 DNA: TGTGCCACCAGCAGAGCTCCCCGGGGACAGGGTGAAAAACTGTTTTTT
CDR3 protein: CATSRAPRGQGEKLFF

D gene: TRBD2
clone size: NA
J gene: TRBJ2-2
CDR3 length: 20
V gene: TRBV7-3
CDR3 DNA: TGTGCCAGCAGTCCCACCGGGACAGTAACTAGCGGGAGGGCCCTCGGGGAGCTGTTTTTT
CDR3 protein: CASSPTGTVTSGRALGELFF

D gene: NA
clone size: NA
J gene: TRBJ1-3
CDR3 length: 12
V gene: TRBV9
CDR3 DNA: TGTGCCAGCAGCGTAGACACGAACACCATATATTTT
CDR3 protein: CASSVDTNTIYF

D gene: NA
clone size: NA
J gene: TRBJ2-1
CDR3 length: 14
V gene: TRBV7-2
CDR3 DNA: TGTGCCAGCAGCTTAATGAGCGGGTACAATGAGCAGTTCTTC
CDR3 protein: CASSLMSGYNEQFF

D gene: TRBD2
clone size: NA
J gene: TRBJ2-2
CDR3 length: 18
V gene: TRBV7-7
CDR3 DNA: TGTGCCAGCAGCTTAGGACTAGCGGGAGGGCCGAACACCGGGGAGCTGTTTTTT
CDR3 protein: CASSLGLAGGPNTGELFF

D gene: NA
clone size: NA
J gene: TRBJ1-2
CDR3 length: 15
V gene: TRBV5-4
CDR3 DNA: TGTGCCAGCAGCTTTACGGGGGCTCTTCGGTATGGCTACACCTTC
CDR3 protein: CASSFTGALRYGYTF

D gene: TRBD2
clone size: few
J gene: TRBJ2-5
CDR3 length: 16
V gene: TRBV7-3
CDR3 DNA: TGTGCCAGCAGCTTAAGCGCTAGCGGGGGCCAAGAGACCCAGTACTTC
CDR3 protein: CASSLSASGGQETQYF

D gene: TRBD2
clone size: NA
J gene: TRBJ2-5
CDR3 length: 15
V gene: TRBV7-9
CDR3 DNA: TGTGCCAGCAGCTTGTTGGCGGGAGCAGGGGAGACCCAGTACTTC
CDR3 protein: CASSLLAGAGETQYF

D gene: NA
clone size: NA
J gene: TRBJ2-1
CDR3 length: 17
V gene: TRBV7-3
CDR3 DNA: TGTGCCAGCAGCCCGCATCAGGCGGTAAGCTCCTACAATGAGCAGTTCTTC
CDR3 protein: CASSPHQAVSSYNEQFF

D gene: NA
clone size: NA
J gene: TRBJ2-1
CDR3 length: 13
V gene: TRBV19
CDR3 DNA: TGTGCCAGTAAGGAGGACGGATACAATGAGCAGTTCTTC
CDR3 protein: CASKEDGYNEQFF

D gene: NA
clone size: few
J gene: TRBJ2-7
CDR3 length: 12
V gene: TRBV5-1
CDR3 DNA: TGCGCCAGCAGGAGAGGGCTCGGGGAGCAGTACTTC
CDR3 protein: CASRRGLGEQYF

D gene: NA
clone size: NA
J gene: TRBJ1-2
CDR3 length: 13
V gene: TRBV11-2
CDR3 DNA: TGTGCCAGCAGCCCCGACAGGTGGGGGGGCTACACCTTC
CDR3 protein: CASSPDRWGGYTF

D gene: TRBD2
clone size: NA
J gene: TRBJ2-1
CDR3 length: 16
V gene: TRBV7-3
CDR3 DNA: TGTGCCAGCAGCTTAGGACTAGCGGGAGTTTACAATGAGCAGTTCTTC
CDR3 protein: CASSLGLAGVYNEQFF

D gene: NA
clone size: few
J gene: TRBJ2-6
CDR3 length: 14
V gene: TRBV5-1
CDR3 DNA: TGCGCCAGCAGCTTGGAATGGCAGCCCAGGGTCCTGACTTTC
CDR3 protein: CASSLEWQPRVLTF

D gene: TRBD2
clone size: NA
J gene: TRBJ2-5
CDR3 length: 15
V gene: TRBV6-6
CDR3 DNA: TGTGCCAGCAGCACGGGAGGGCCGAAACAAGAGACCCAGTACTTC
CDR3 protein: CASSTGGPKQETQYF

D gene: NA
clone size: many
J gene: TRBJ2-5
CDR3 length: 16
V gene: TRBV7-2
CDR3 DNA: TGTGCCAGCAGCTCCGCGGGATGGGGGGCCCGGGAGACCCAGTACTTC
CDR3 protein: CASSSAGWGARETQYF

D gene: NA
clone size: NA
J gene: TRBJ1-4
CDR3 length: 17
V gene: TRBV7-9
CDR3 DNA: TGTGCCAGCAGCTTATCCCCGCCTGGGGCAACTAATGAAAAACTGTTTTTT
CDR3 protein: CASSLSPPGATNEKLFF

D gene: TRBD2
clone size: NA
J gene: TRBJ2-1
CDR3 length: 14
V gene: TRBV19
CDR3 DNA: TGTGCCAGTAGGAGCGGGAGTTTCTACAATGAGCAGTTCTTC
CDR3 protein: CASRSGSFYNEQFF

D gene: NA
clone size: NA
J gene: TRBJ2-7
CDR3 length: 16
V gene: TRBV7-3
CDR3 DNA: TGTGCCAGCAGCGACCGCCCGGGGGCGACTTTGGGAGAGCAGTACTTC
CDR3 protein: CASSDRPGATLGEQYF

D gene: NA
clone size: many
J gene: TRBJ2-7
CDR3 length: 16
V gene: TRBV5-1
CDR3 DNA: TGCGCCAGCAGCTTGAATTTGCAGGGAGTTCCCGGTGAGCAGTACTTC
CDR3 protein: CASSLNLQGVPGEQYF

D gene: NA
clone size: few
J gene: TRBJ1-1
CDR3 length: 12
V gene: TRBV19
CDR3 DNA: TGTGCCAGTAGTCCATCTTACACTGAAGCTTTCTTT
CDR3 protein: CASSPSYTEAFF

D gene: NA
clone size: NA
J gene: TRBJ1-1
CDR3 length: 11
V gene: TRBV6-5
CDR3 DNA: TGTGCCAGCATTTCTCTGGTTGAAGCTTTCTTT
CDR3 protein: CASISLVEAFF

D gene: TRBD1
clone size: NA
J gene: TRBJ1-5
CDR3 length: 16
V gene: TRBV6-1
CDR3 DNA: TGTGCCAGCAGTGGTACAGGGACAGTAATCAATCAGCCCCAGCATTTT
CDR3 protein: CASSGTGTVINQPQHF

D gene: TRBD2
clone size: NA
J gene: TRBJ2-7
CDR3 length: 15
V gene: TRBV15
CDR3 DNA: TGTGCCACCAGCAGGAGGACTAGCGGAGCCTACGAGCAGTACTTC
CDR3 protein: CATSRRTSGAYEQYF

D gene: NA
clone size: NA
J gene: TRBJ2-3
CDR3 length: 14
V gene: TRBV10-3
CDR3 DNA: TGTGCCATCAAGGAGGGAAAGGCCACAGATACGCAGTATTTT
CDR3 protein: CAIKEGKATDTQYF

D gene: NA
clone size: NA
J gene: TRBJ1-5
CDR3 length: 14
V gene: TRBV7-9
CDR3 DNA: TGTGCCAGCCTCCGAGGCCCGACCAATCAGCCCCAGCATTTT
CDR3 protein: CASLRGPTNQPQHF

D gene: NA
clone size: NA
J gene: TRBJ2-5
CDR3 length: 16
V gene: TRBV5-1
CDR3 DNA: TGCGCCAGCAGCTTGACCTTCGGGGGAGCGAAAGAGACCCAGTACTTC
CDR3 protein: CASSLTFGGAKETQYF

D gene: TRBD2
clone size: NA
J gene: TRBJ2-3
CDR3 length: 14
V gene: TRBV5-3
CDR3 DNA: TGTGCCAGAAGCCAGACTAGCGGCACAGATACGCAGTATTTT
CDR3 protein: CARSQTSGTDTQYF

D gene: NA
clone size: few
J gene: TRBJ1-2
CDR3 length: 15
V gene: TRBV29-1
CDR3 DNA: TGCAGCGTTGACCCGGGCACCGGGCCTGATGGTGGCTACACCTTC
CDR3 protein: CSVDPGTGPDGGYTF

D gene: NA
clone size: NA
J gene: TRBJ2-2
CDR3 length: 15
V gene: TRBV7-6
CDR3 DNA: TGTGCCAGCAGCTTATACAGCCGGAACACCGGGGAGCTGTTTTTT
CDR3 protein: CASSLYSRNTGELFF

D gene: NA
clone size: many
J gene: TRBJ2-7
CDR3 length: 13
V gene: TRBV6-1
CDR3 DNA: TGTGCCAGCAGTGTCAGGCCCTCCTACGAGCAGTACTTC
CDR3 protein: CASSVRPSYEQYF

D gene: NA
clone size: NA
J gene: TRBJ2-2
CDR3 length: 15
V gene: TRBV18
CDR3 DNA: TGTGCCAGCTCAGTGGGACTCCTGCCGACCGGGGAGCTGTTTTTT
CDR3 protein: CASSVGLLPTGELFF

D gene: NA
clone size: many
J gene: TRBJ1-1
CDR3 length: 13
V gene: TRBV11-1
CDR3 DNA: TGTGCCAGCAGCCACAGGGAGATCACTGAAGCTTTCTTT
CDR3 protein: CASSHREITEAFF

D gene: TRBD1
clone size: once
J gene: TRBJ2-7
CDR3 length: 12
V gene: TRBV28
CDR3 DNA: TGTGCCAGCACCTCGACAGGGGGCGAGCAGTACTTC
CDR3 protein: CASTSTGGEQYF